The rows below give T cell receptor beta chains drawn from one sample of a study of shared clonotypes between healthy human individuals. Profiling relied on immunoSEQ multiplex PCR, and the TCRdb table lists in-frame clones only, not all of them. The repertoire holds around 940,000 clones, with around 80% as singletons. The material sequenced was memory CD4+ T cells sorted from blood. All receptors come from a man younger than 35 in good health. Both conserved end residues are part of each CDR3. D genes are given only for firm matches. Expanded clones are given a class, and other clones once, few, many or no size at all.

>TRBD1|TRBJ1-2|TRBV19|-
CASSIWTGGDGYTF
TGTGCCAGTAGTATATGGACAGGGGGCGATGGCTACACCTTC
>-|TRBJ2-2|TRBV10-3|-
CAISEGTGELFF
TGTGCCATCAGTGAAGGAACCGGGGAGCTGTTTTTT
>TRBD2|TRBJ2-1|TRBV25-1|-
CASRGLAGGPSYNEQFF
TGTGCCAGCAGAGGACTAGCGGGGGGCCCCTCCTACAATGAGCAGTTCTTC
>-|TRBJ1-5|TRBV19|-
CASIQTGSGPQHF
TGTGCCAGTATTCAGACAGGATCTGGGCCCCAGCATTTT
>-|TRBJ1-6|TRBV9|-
CASSVSWGGNSPLHF
TGTGCCAGCAGCGTATCCTGGGGTGGCAATTCACCCCTCCACTTT
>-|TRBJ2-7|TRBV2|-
CASSLAADEQYF
TGTGCCAGCAGTTTGGCGGCCGACGAGCAGTACTTC
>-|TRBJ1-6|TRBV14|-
CASSQVAYNSPLHF
TGTGCCAGCAGCCAAGTCGCCTATAATTCACCCCTCCACTTT
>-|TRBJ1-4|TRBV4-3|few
CASSRRDPGNEKLFF
TGCGCCAGCAGCCGACGGGACCCTGGGAATGAAAAACTGTTTTTT
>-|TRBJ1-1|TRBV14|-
CASSQERNTEAFF
TGTGCCAGCAGCCAAGAACGGAACACTGAAGCTTTCTTT
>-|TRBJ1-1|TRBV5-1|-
CASSLGSGITEAFF
TGCGCCAGCAGCTTGGGATCAGGGATCACTGAAGCTTTCTTT
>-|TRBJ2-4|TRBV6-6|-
CASGYAGGSKNIQYF
TGTGCCAGCGGCTACGCAGGGGGGTCGAAAAACATTCAGTACTTC
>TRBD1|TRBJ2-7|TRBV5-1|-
CASSFGTGGRGSYEQYF
TGCGCCAGCAGCTTTGGGACAGGGGGCCGGGGCTCCTACGAGCAGTACTTC
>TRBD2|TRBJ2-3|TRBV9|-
CASSVALAGGDTQYF
TGTGCCAGCAGCGTAGCACTAGCGGGAGGAGATACGCAGTATTTT
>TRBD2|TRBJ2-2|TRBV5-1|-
CASSLRGLAGGGTGELFF
TGCGCCAGCAGCTTGAGAGGACTAGCGGGAGGAGGTACCGGGGAGCTGTTTTTT
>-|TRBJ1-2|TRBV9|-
CASSVGVDYGYTF
TGTGCCAGCAGCGTAGGCGTTGACTATGGCTACACCTTC
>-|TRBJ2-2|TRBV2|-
CASSDERRGELFF
TGTGCCAGCAGTGACGAGAGGAGGGGGGAGCTGTTTTTT
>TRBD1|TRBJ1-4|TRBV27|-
CASSSDRARKKLFF
TGTGCCAGCAGTTCGGACAGGGCCCGGAAAAAACTGTTTTTT
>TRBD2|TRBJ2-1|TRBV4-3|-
CASSQALSGTYNEQFF
TGCGCCAGCAGCCAAGCCTTGAGCGGGACCTACAATGAGCAGTTCTTC
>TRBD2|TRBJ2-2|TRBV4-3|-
CASSQRLAGSTGELFF
TGCGCCAGCAGCCAAAGACTAGCGGGAAGCACCGGGGAGCTGTTTTTT
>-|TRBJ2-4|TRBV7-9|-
CASSLGVPNIQYF
TGTGCCAGCAGCTTAGGTGTACCTAACATTCAGTACTTC
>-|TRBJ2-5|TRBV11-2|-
CASSLVFKETQYF
TGTGCCAGCAGCCTAGTCTTCAAGGAGACCCAGTACTTC
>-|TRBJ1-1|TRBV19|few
CASTSYTEAFF
TGTGCCAGTACCTCCTACACTGAAGCTTTCTTT
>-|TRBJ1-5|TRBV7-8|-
CASSTREGTNQPQHF
TGTGCCAGCAGCACCCGGGAGGGAACCAATCAGCCCCAGCATTTT
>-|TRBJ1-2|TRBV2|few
CAGARVGGYGYTF
TGTGCCGGAGCTAGGGTGGGAGGCTATGGCTACACCTTC
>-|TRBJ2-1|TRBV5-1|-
CASSLGTTNEQFF
TGCGCCAGCAGCTTGGGGACTACCAATGAGCAGTTCTTC
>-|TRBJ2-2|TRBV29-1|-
CSASLGSISTGELFF
TGCAGCGCCTCCTTGGGTTCCATTAGCACCGGGGAGCTGTTTTTT
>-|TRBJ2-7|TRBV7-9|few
CASSLLGTRAYEQYF
TGTGCCAGCAGCTTACTTGGGACAAGAGCCTACGAGCAGTACTTC
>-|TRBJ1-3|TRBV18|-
CASSPPRAGNTIYF
TGTGCCAGCTCACCTCCCAGGGCCGGAAACACCATATATTTT
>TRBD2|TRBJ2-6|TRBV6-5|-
CASRGGSSGANVLTF
TGTGCCAGCCGGGGGGGGAGCTCTGGGGCCAACGTCCTGACTTTC
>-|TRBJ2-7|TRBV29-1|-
CSVEDNGGPSYEQYF
TGCAGCGTTGAAGATAACGGGGGACCCTCCTACGAGCAGTACTTC
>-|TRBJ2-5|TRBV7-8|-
CASSYQGIAETQYF
TGTGCCAGCAGCTACCAGGGTATAGCGGAGACCCAGTACTTC
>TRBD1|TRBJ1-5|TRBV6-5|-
CASSPTGGWQPQHF
TGTGCCAGCAGTCCTACAGGGGGCTGGCAGCCCCAGCATTTT
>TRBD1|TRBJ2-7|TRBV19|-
CASSILQAGQGIYEQYF
TGTGCCAGTAGTATCCTCCAGGCGGGACAGGGGATATACGAGCAGTACTTC
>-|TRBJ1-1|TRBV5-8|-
CASSQEVRGAEAFF
TGTGCCAGCAGCCAGGAAGTGAGGGGCGCTGAAGCTTTCTTT
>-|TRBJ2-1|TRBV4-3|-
CASSRGRPSYNEQFF
TGCGCCAGCAGCCGAGGACGACCATCGTACAATGAGCAGTTCTTC
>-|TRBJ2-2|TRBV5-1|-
CASKEGYAGELFF
TGCGCCAGCAAAGAAGGCTACGCCGGGGAGCTGTTTTTT
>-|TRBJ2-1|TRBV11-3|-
CASSGDNEQFF
TGTGCCAGCAGCGGGGACAATGAGCAGTTCTTC
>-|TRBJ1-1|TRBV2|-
CASSDISKSVNTEAFF
TGTGCCAGCAGTGATATCTCCAAGTCCGTGAACACTGAAGCTTTCTTT
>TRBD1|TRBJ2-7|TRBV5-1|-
CASSLSGTGAYEQYF
TGCGCCAGCAGCTTGTCCGGGACAGGAGCCTACGAGCAGTACTTC
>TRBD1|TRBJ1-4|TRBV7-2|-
CASSLGGQGRGEKLFF
TGTGCCAGCAGCTTAGGGGGACAGGGGAGGGGTGAAAAACTGTTTTTT
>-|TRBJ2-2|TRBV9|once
CASSVGTTNTGELFF
TGTGCCAGCAGCGTAGGGACCACTAATACCGGGGAGCTGTTTTTT
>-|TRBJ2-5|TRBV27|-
CASSSWGRGSQETQYF
TGTGCCAGCAGTTCCTGGGGGCGGGGGAGCCAAGAGACCCAGTACTTC
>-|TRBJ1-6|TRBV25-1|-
CASSGDTDNSPLHF
TGTGCCAGCAGTGGTGACACCGATAATTCACCCCTCCACTTT
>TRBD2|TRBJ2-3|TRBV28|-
CVCGGGTDTQYF
TGTGTTTGCGGGGGGGGGACAGATACGCAGTATTTT
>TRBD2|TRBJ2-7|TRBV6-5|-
CASRPAGPSYEQYF
TGTGCCAGCAGACCAGCGGGACCCTCCTACGAGCAGTACTTC
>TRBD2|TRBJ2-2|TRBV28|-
CASSSASGLSGELFF
TGTGCCAGCAGTTCGGCTAGCGGATTGTCCGGGGAGCTGTTTTTT